The clone carrying this T cell receptor (beta chain) has just one count. There are 11 residues in the CDR3. V lost 7 bases and J lost 12, with 16 bases in between. Germline V lookup: CDR1 MNHEY, CDR2 SVGAGI. Random hexamers were used to reverse transcribe the RNA input (roughly 0.5 to 1 ug). The immunoSEQ assay covered 54 Vbeta and 13 Jbeta segments for CDR3. TCRdb re-derived calls from the immunoSEQ multiplex PCR reads in MiXCR, one entry per CDR3 protein. The repertoire holds about 120,000 distinct CDR3 sequences, with 94% as singletons. Healthy donors, matched for age and sex, constituted the control group. This entry is derived from a study of CD8 T cells in Susac syndrome.

The chain combines TRBV6-5 with TRBJ2-7; the D gene is possibly TRBD2 (6 bases). Sequencing was done on a sample of CD4+ T cells from PBMCs. The clonotype was recovered from a human donor in good health. CDR3 region: CASTPGGRMYF. The CDR3 region has the DNA TGTGCCAGCACCCCTGGGGGGAGGATGTACTTC.